Shown below are 6 T cell receptor beta chains from a single sample sequenced in a study of blood T cells in healthy people across ages. A second about 7 to 12 cycle PCR used barcoded and J-beta primers. MiXCR, run by TCRdb on the 5' RACE reads, gives a single entry per CDR3 protein. The sample shows 1.4 million or so distinct CDR3 sequences, approximately 43% of them seen only once. The sample was blood. Receptors originate from a woman in her late teens or twenties in good health.

This clonotype turned up a few times. The chain uses TRBV6-5 and TRBJ1-2; 12 nucleotides align to TRBD1. Per germline, CDR1 MNHEY and CDR2 SVGAGI. This CDR3 is built from 15 residues. After removal of 2 bases from V and 4 bases from J, the junction contained 2 bases not matched to a gene. The CDR3 protein is CASSYGTGGSYGYTF. The CDR3 DNA follows: TGTGCCAGCAGTTACGGGACAGGGGGCAGCTATGGCTACACCTTC.

This chain uses TRBV7-2 with TRBJ2-7, with 7 bases matching TRBD2. J lost 0 bases, V lost 3 bases, and 5 bases had no gene match. Germline lookup yields CDR1 SGHTA and CDR2 FQGNSA. The CDR3 runs 15 residues. This chain's CDR3 is CASSFEGGPSYEQYF. CDR3 coding DNA: TGTGCCAGCAGCTTTGAGGGAGGGCCCTCCTACGAGCAGTACTTC.

V usage is TRBV15 and J usage is TRBJ2-5; no clear D gene. The CDR3 is made up of 14 amino acids. Per germline, CDR1 LNHNV and CDR2 YYDKDF (reference sequence). With 1 base removed from V and 0 bases from J, the gap between germline ends came to 6 bases. The CDR3 spells CATSRGGDQETQYF. The CDR3 DNA sequence: TGTGCCACCAGCAGAGGAGGAGACCAAGAGACCCAGTACTTC.

The J gene is TRBJ2-5, the V gene TRBV12-3 or TRBV12-4, with 8 bases identical to TRBD1. The J call may be faulty, since TRBJ2-7 better matches the DNA end. The CDR3 is made up of 16 amino acids. The CDR3 DNA is TGTGCCAGTGGCGACCCAACCGGGACAGGCCGGTACGAGCAGTACTTC. Its protein product is CASGDPTGTGRYEQYF.

The rearrangement uses TRBV7-9 and TRBJ2-7, with D uncertain. Trimming took 0 bases from V and 7 from J, leaving 10 bases between them. Germline CDR1 reads SEHNR; CDR2 reads FQNEAQ (reference sequence). The CDR3 contains 13 residues. The CDR3 DNA reads as TGTGCCAGCAGCTTAGCCACCCAGAATGAGCAGTACTTC. It codes for CASSLATQNEQYF.

This clonotype was observed a few times. The chain recombines TRBV9 with TRBJ2-3; no definite D call. The CDR3 totals 15 residues. V lost 0 bases and J 2 bases, leaving 10 bases between the germline ends. The germline CDR1 and CDR2 sequences are SGDLS and YYNGEE. The CDR3 is CASSVVPVPTDTQYF. CDR3 sequence (DNA): TGTGCCAGCAGCGTAGTCCCAGTACCCACAGATACGCAGTATTTT.